This T cell receptor (beta chain) comes out of a study of OX40 agonist ivuxolimab in advanced cancers. About the study: The treatment was a fully human IgG2 OX40 agonist, ivuxolimab. Patients enrolled in dose escalation were diagnosed with hepatocellular carcinoma, melanoma, renal cell or head and neck cancer.

Comment on this clone: As yet, its antigen is unknown.

Clones were sequenced by immunoSEQ multiplex PCR, and TCRdb holds only the in-frame ones, with some missing. The sample holds nearly 80,000 clones, less than 95% seen once. Study observations and caveats: By week 6 at 0.1 to 3.0 mg/kg, blood CD4+ and CD8+ T cells had expanded clonally.

The CDR3 is 17 residues long. The ends were cut back, 5 bases at V and 2 bases at J, with 18 bases in the middle. The germline gives CDR1 SGHAT, CDR2 FQNNGV. The J gene is TRBJ1-4, the V gene TRBV11-2; D perhaps matches TRBD1 (5 bases). The source was CD4+ or CD8+ T cells sorted from blood, collected in a trial of the OX40 agonist ivuxolimab. This TCR came from an adult with an advanced solid tumor such as melanoma, head and neck, liver or kidney cancer. The CDR3 is CASSQFRVGSTNEKLFF. CDR3 sequence (DNA): TGTGCCAGCAGCCAGTTCAGGGTAGGGAGCACTAATGAAAAACTGTTTTTT.